This T cell receptor (beta chain) was identified in a study of OX40 agonist ivuxolimab in advanced cancers. Study-level information: Patients achieving partial responses numbered three: one hepatocellular carcinoma case and two cutaneous melanoma cases.

Sequencing was performed with immunoSEQ multiplex PCR; in TCRdb, only in-frame clones are kept and a portion is missing. The sample lists 70,000 to 85,000 clones, roughly 94% occurring once. Trimming at V came to 0 bases and at J to 4 bases, leaving 0 bases not matched to a gene. In germline, CDR1 is LNHDA, CDR2 SQIVND (reference sequence). CDR3 size: 14 residues. Study conclusions and caveats: At 0.1 to 3.0 mg/kg and by week 6, CD4+ and CD8+ T cells in the blood had expanded clonally.

A note on this clone: Its antigen is currently unknown.

This material consisted of CD4+ or CD8+ T cells sorted from blood, taken in a trial of the OX40 agonist ivuxolimab. The rearrangement links TRBV19 to TRBJ2-7, with 10 nucleotides matching TRBD1. This TCR was recovered from an adult with an advanced solid tumor such as melanoma, head and neck, liver or kidney cancer. The CDR3 sequence is CASSIEDRGYEQYF. For the CDR3, the DNA is TGTGCCAGTAGTATAGAGGACAGGGGGTACGAGCAGTACTTC.